This is a list of T cell receptor beta chains from one sample in a study of human T cells and chemical hapten exposure. TCRdb reprocessed the RACE reads with MiXCR, giving one entry per CDR3 protein. The sample includes around 120,000 distinct CDR3 sequences, roughly 15% of them seen just once. The sample consisted of whole blood, taken in connection with sensitization to the hapten diphenylcyclopropenone (DPC). Source of these receptors: a man in his late teens or twenties with alopecia areata. Some clones in this sample may be carry-over from other donors' samples. The CDR3 runs from the conserved cysteine through the conserved F or W. Fields, in order: D gene, CDR3 length, J gene, V gene, clone size, CDR3 protein, CDR3 DNA. The D gene is left open where the match is weak. Size values are once, few and many counts, or a class for expanded clones, and some rows have none.

d_gene: -; len: 14; j_gene: TRBJ1-1; v_gene: TRBV7-9; abundance: few; CDR3aa: CASSLFSRSTEAFF; CDR3nt: TGTGCCAGCAGCTTGTTTAGTAGGAGCACTGAAGCTTTCTTT
d_gene: TRBD1; len: 16; j_gene: TRBJ2-7; v_gene: TRBV5-1; abundance: few; CDR3aa: CASSLSRDSHSYEQYF; CDR3nt: TGCGCCAGCAGCTTGTCCCGGGACAGTCACTCCTACGAGCAGTACTTC
d_gene: -; len: 12; j_gene: TRBJ1-1; v_gene: TRBV10-2; abundance: -; CDR3aa: CASSDGDGEAFF; CDR3nt: TGCGCCAGCAGTGACGGGGATGGTGAAGCTTTCTTT
d_gene: -; len: 12; j_gene: TRBJ1-1; v_gene: TRBV29-1; abundance: few; CDR3aa: CSVENSNTEAFF; CDR3nt: TGCAGCGTTGAAAACAGTAACACTGAAGCTTTCTTT
d_gene: -; len: 14; j_gene: TRBJ2-7; v_gene: TRBV28; abundance: -; CDR3aa: CASSALVHFYEQYF; CDR3nt: TGTGCCAGCAGTGCACTAGTCCACTTCTACGAGCAGTACTTC
d_gene: -; len: 15; j_gene: TRBJ1-4; v_gene: TRBV12-3/TRBV12-4; abundance: few; CDR3aa: CASSEASAGGEKLFF; CDR3nt: TGTGCCAGCAGTGAGGCTTCCGCGGGGGGTGAAAAACTGTTTTTT
d_gene: TRBD2; len: 16; j_gene: TRBJ2-1; v_gene: TRBV9; abundance: few; CDR3aa: CASSVDIAGGLNEQFF; CDR3nt: TGTGCCAGCAGCGTAGACATAGCGGGGGGCCTAAATGAGCAGTTCTTC
d_gene: -; len: 14; j_gene: TRBJ1-1; v_gene: TRBV28; abundance: -; CDR3aa: CASRSGTANTEAFF; CDR3nt: TGTGCCAGCAGATCCGGGACGGCGAACACTGAAGCTTTCTTT
d_gene: -; len: 12; j_gene: TRBJ2-1; v_gene: TRBV4-1; abundance: few; CDR3aa: CASSLPPNEQFF; CDR3nt: TGCGCCAGCAGCCTGCCACCCAATGAGCAGTTCTTC
d_gene: -; len: 12; j_gene: TRBJ1-1; v_gene: TRBV12-3/TRBV12-4; abundance: few; CDR3aa: CASSFWGDEAFF; CDR3nt: TGTGCCAGCAGTTTCTGGGGGGATGAAGCTTTCTTT
d_gene: -; len: 13; j_gene: TRBJ1-3; v_gene: TRBV28; abundance: -; CDR3aa: CATQSGGVVTIYF; CDR3nt: TGTGCCACCCAGTCCGGGGGCGTAGTCACCATATATTTT
d_gene: -; len: 15; j_gene: TRBJ1-1; v_gene: TRBV6-2/TRBV6-3; abundance: few; CDR3aa: CASSYQGMGNTEAFF; CDR3nt: TGTGCCAGCAGTTACCAGGGGATGGGGAACACTGAAGCTTTCTTT
d_gene: TRBD1; len: 14; j_gene: TRBJ2-5; v_gene: TRBV4-1; abundance: few; CDR3aa: CASSQGQGPETQYF; CDR3nt: TGCGCCAGCAGCCAAGGACAGGGTCCAGAGACCCAGTACTTC
d_gene: -; len: 13; j_gene: TRBJ1-3; v_gene: TRBV12-3/TRBV12-4; abundance: few; CDR3aa: CASQIVLGNTIYF; CDR3nt: TGTGCCAGCCAGATAGTCCTAGGAAACACCATATATTTT
d_gene: -; len: 14; j_gene: TRBJ2-1; v_gene: TRBV5-1; abundance: -; CDR3aa: CASSANPRGNEQFF; CDR3nt: TGCGCCAGCAGCGCGAACCCCAGGGGCAATGAGCAGTTCTTC
d_gene: -; len: 12; j_gene: TRBJ2-7; v_gene: TRBV2; abundance: few; CDR3aa: CASRQFLYEQYF; CDR3nt: TGTGCCAGCAGACAGTTCCTTTACGAGCAGTACTTC
d_gene: TRBD1; len: 15; j_gene: TRBJ2-1; v_gene: TRBV27; abundance: many; CDR3aa: CASSFSKGAGSEQFF; CDR3nt: TGTGCCAGCAGTTTCTCAAAGGGGGCTGGTAGTGAGCAGTTCTTC
d_gene: -; len: 15; j_gene: TRBJ2-1; v_gene: TRBV29-1; abundance: -; CDR3aa: CSVEYGDLSYNEQFF; CDR3nt: TGCAGCGTTGAATACGGGGACCTCTCCTACAATGAGCAGTTCTTC
d_gene: -; len: 14; j_gene: TRBJ2-7; v_gene: TRBV11-1; abundance: -; CDR3aa: CASRWGARSYEQYF; CDR3nt: TGTGCCAGTCGGTGGGGGGCAAGATCCTACGAGCAGTACTTC
d_gene: -; len: 15; j_gene: TRBJ1-1; v_gene: TRBV7-9; abundance: few; CDR3aa: CASSLGGVSNTEAFF; CDR3nt: TGTGCCAGCAGCTTAGGCGGGGTATCGAACACTGAAGCTTTCTTT
d_gene: -; len: 13; j_gene: TRBJ1-1; v_gene: TRBV11-2; abundance: few; CDR3aa: CASSFSGRPIAFF; CDR3nt: TGTGCCAGCAGCTTCTCGGGGAGACCAATAGCTTTCTTT
d_gene: -; len: 14; j_gene: TRBJ1-3; v_gene: TRBV2; abundance: many; CDR3aa: CASSREYSGNTIYF; CDR3nt: TGTGCCAGCAGCAGAGAATACTCTGGAAACACCATATATTTT